The present T cell receptor beta chain was sequenced within a study of blood T cell repertoires in COVID-19. At the level of the study: The United States, Italy and Spain supplied acute and convalescent COVID-19 samples. Sample material is recorded as cDNA or gDNA derived from T cells, B-cell-depleted T cells, or PBMCs.

In the study's own analysis: From reference gene primer amplification, estimates of nucleated cell counts were derived. Clones were read by immunoSEQ multiplex PCR, and TCRdb kept only the in-frame ones, dropping some. That table gives V, J and clone size, and the DNA gave D and trimming. The repertoire holds about 220,000 clones, around 82% seen once, with about 3.8% in the top ten. A COVID-19 case was met by exposed participants within 2 weeks before study entry. Sequenced sample: PBMCs or T cells enriched from blood (not recorded which). The TCR originated in a woman aged 40 to 55 who had been exposed to COVID-19.

CDR3 in amino acids: CASSEYGQSGTAYGYTF. The CDR3, as DNA: TGTGCCAGCAGTGAATATGGGCAGAGCGGTACCGCCTATGGCTACACCTTC. J is TRBJ1-2 and V is TRBV25-1; D ambiguous. Trimming cost V 0 bases and J 4 bases, with 18 bases left between them. The CDR3 sequence is 17 residues long. The germline gives CDR1 MGHDK, CDR2 SYGVNS.